One and the same sample provided the 15 T cell receptor beta chains below, sequenced in a study of beta chain features in type 1 diabetes. Study results and caveats: All four CD4+ subsets of Type 1 diabetes patients contained TCRB CDR3s that were moderately but significantly shorter.

Isolated RNA was reverse transcribed in full, so expressed TCRB transcripts were sequenced. Data came from immunoSEQ multiplex PCR; TCRdb stores just in-frame clones and leaves some out. The repertoire holds hundreds of thousands of clones, with over 12% as singletons. Their target antigens are unknown. The sample was naive CD4+ T cells from blood. These receptors were taken from a young man with type 1 diabetes.

This clone was picked up a small number of times. V gene TRBV5-1 combines with J gene TRBJ2-7; 9 bases line up with TRBD1. The CDR3 sequence is 13 residues long. The ends lost 5 bases at V and 6 bases at J; junction bases unmatched: 6. The germline V gene encodes CDR1 SGHRS and CDR2 YFSETQ. This chain's CDR3 is CASRRRTGAEQYF. In DNA, the CDR3 is TGCGCCAGCAGGCGTCGGACAGGGGCCGAGCAGTACTTC.

The table lists this clone with a few counts. The chain carries TRBV7-2 and TRBJ2-3; D is unclear. Per the germline V gene, CDR1 is SGHTA and CDR2 is FQGNSA. The CDR3 is 16 residues long. Trimming pared 0 bases from V and 2 bases from J, leaving 12 bases between. The CDR3 loop reads CASSLARVDLTDTQYF. CDR3 DNA sequence: TGTGCCAGCAGCTTAGCGCGCGTAGACCTCACAGATACGCAGTATTTT.

This clone was found once. This chain links TRBV10-3 with TRBJ2-7; the D gene is possibly TRBD2 (6 bases). The V end was cut by 8 bases, the J end by 1 base, with 15 bases between. The CDR3 is made up of 14 amino acids. Germline CDR1 is ENHRY and CDR2 is SYGVKD. Here the CDR3 reads CAIAPSVGSYEQYF. The CDR3 nucleotides are TGTGCCATCGCGCCTAGCGTGGGTTCCTACGAGCAGTACTTC.

The V and J genes are TRBV6-1 and TRBJ1-1; D may be TRBD1 (5 bases). CDR1 is MNHNS and CDR2 is SASEGT in the germline V gene. V lost 6 bases, J lost 3 bases, and 11 bases lay in between. The CDR3 contains 13 residues. The CDR3 is CASRMGTYTEAFF. As DNA, the CDR3 is TGTGCCAGCAGGATGGGGACCTACACTGAAGCTTTCTTT.

The table lists this clone with a few counts. The genes are TRBV29-1 and TRBJ1-5; D is perhaps TRBD1 (5 bases). The CDR3 extends over 12 amino acids. CDR1 and CDR2 from the germline V gene are SQVTM and ANQGSEA. V was clipped by 7 bases and J by 4 bases, with 11 bases between them. CDR3 coding DNA: TGCAGCGCTGGGGACCCTAATCAGCCCCAGCATTTT. It yields the protein CSAGDPNQPQHF. The variable domain in full, completed from reference TRBV29-1 and TRBJ1-5, reads SAVISQKPSRDICQRGTSLTIQCQVDSQVTMMFWYRQQPGQSLTLIATANQGSEATYESGFVIDKFPISRPNLTFSTLTVSNMSPEDSSIYLCSAGDPNQPQHFGDGTRLSIL.

The chain carries TRBV6-1 and TRBJ2-4; 7 nucleotides line up with TRBD1. This CDR3 spans 15 amino acids. Germline CDR1 is MNHNS and CDR2 is SASEGT. V dropped 4 bases and J dropped 7; count of bases not matched to a gene: 10. Here the CDR3 reads CASSGPNRGDNIQYF. DNA of the CDR3: TGTGCCAGCAGTGGCCCGAACAGGGGCGATAACATTCAGTACTTC.

The rearrangement links TRBV7-9 to TRBJ2-7; TRBD1 is a possible D gene (5 bases). CDR1 is SEHNR and CDR2 is FQNEAQ in the germline V gene (reference sequence). V shed 1 base and J shed 3 bases, with 7 bases lying between them. This CDR3 is 13 amino acids long. The CDR3 region has the DNA TGTGCCAGCAGCTTAGGGACATACTACGAGCAGTACTTC. Residues: CASSLGTYYEQYF. Looking up the rest from reference TRBV7-9 and TRBJ2-7 gives the full variable domain: DTGVSQNPRHKITKRGQNVTFRCDPISEHNRLYWYRQTLGQGPEFLTYFQNEAQLEKSRLLSDRFSAERPKGSFSTLEIQRTEQGDSAMYLCASSLGTYYEQYFGPGTRLTVT.

This clone showed up just a few times. This rearrangement joins TRBV30 to TRBJ1-3, with a tentative D call TRBD1 (6 bases). Trimming shortened V by 6 bases and J by 0 bases, and 9 bases separated the two germline ends. Germline loops: CDR1 GTSNPN, CDR2 SVGIG (reference sequence). This CDR3 is built from 13 residues. This CDR3 reads CACSRGSGNTIYF. The CDR3 DNA is TGTGCCTGTTCCAGGGGCTCTGGAAACACCATATATTTT.

V gene TRBV18 combines with J gene TRBJ1-2; maybe TRBD1 (5 bases). Germline CDR1 and CDR2: KGHSH and LQKENI. The CDR3 extends over 14 amino acids. The V and J ends lost 6 bases and 6 bases respectively, with 17 bases between them. CDR3 sequence: CASSPDLTADGYTF. Here the CDR3 DNA reads TGTGCCAGCTCGCCCGATTTGACAGCGGATGGCTACACCTTC.

As for this clone: The junction does not match germline at one end; this may be a read error. The chain joins TRBV29-1 to TRBJ2-7; 10 nucleotides match TRBD2. Per the germline V gene, CDR1 is SQVTM and CDR2 is ANQGSEA. This CDR3 is built from 13 residues. CDR3 sequence (DNA): TGCAGCGTTGAACGGCTAGCGGGAGAGCTAGTCACATTC. It is translated as CSVERLAGELVTF.

The genes are TRBV28 and TRBJ1-2; D not resolved. This CDR3 has 12 residues. The V end was cut by 5 bases, the J end by 4 bases, with 8 bases between. Germline V CDR1 and CDR2: MDHEN, SYDVKM. The CDR3 sequence: CASSPRGYGYTF. The CDR3 bases are TGTGCCAGCAGTCCCCGGGGCTATGGCTACACCTTC.

This clone came up a few times. This chain joins TRBV29-1 and TRBJ2-5; a possible D gene is TRBD1 (5 bases). CDR3 size: 13 residues. Between the trimmed V and J ends, which lost 4 bases and 5 bases, there was a span of 14 bases. CDR1 and CDR2 from the germline V gene are SQVTM and ANQGSEA. The CDR3 here is CSVGREVRETQYF. Written as DNA, the CDR3 is TGCAGCGTTGGCAGGGAAGTAAGGGAGACCCAGTACTTC.

The chain joins TRBV11-3 to TRBJ2-7; D tentatively reads TRBD1 or TRBD2 (5 bases each). The CDR3 length is 19 residues. Trimming removed 4 bases at V and 5 bases at J, with 30 bases between. Germline V gene lookup returns CDR1 SGHNT and CDR2 YENEEA. The CDR3 DNA is TGTGCCAGCAGCTCCGATAACCCCCAGCTGGGACCCGGCGGCGACGAGCAGTACTTC. It yields the protein CASSSDNPQLGPGGDEQYF.

This clone came up a few times. The genes are TRBV6-1 and TRBJ2-6; no definite D call. This CDR3 spans 16 amino acids. V was cut by 0 bases and J by 0 bases, with 6 bases left in between. Germline V gene data show CDR1 as MNHNS and CDR2 as SASEGT. This CDR3 reads CASSEAGRSGANVLTF. As DNA, the CDR3 is TGTGCCAGCAGTGAAGCAGGGCGCTCTGGGGCCAACGTCCTGACTTTC.

The genes are TRBV4-3 and TRBJ2-3; no firm D call. This CDR3 has 15 amino acids. The germline CDR1 and CDR2 sequences are LGHNA and YSLEER. The V end lost 0 bases, the J end lost 4 bases, and 11 bases lay between the germline ends. Written as DNA, the CDR3 is TGCGCCAGCAGCCAAGACCGGCTAGAGTCAGATACGCAGTATTTT. The encoded protein is CASSQDRLESDTQYF.